The 16 T cell receptor beta chains below come from one sample, sequenced in a study of OX40 agonist ivuxolimab in advanced cancers. Sequencing used immunoSEQ multiplex PCR; TCRdb keeps in-frame clones, though not all of them. The sample records 74,000 or so clones, about 92% being singletons. The material sequenced was CD4+ or CD8+ T cells sorted from blood, taken in a trial of the OX40 agonist ivuxolimab. The receptors come from an adult with an advanced solid tumor such as melanoma, head and neck, liver or kidney cancer.

The chain uses TRBV15 and TRBJ2-1, with 7 bases aligning to TRBD1. Germline CDR1 reads LNHNV; CDR2 reads YYDKDF (reference sequence). The CDR3 contains 16 residues. The trim removed 5 bases at V and 4 bases at J, leaving 11 bases unmatched. CDR3 sequence: CATSSEQGRGYNEQFF. In DNA form, the CDR3 reads TGTGCCACCAGCTCCGAACAGGGGAGAGGGTACAATGAGCAGTTCTTC.

The chain has TRBV28 and TRBJ2-3; possibly TRBD2 for D (5 bases). The germline gives CDR1 MDHEN, CDR2 SYDVKM. V lost 3 bases and J lost 2, with 6 bases in between. The CDR3 runs 13 residues. The CDR3 protein is CASSLTITDTQYF. In DNA, the CDR3 is TGTGCCAGCAGTTTGACTATCACAGATACGCAGTATTTT.

The V gene is TRBV5-1, the J gene TRBJ2-5; D perhaps matches TRBD1 (6 bases). Trimming stripped 2 bases from V and 5 bases from J, with 25 bases between. The CDR3 contains 18 residues. Germline V lookup: CDR1 SGHRS, CDR2 YFSETQ. The CDR3 reads CASSFIGGLSREGETQYF. CDR3 nucleotides: TGCGCCAGCAGCTTCATTGGGGGCTTGTCGAGGGAAGGCGAGACCCAGTACTTC.

This clone showed up just a few times. The chain carries TRBV7-9 and TRBJ2-4; no firm D call. CDR1 SEHNR and CDR2 FQNEAQ come from the germline V gene (reference sequence). The CDR3 consists of 14 residues. The V end was cut by 4 bases, the J end by 4 bases, with 11 bases between. CDR3 residues: CASSYFFSKNIQYF. CDR3 coding DNA: TGTGCCAGCAGCTACTTCTTCTCTAAAAACATTCAGTACTTC. Filled out from reference TRBV7-9 and TRBJ2-4, the complete variable domain reads DTGVSQNPRHKITKRGQNVTFRCDPISEHNRLYWYRQTLGQGPEFLTYFQNEAQLEKSRLLSDRFSAERPKGSFSTLEIQRTEQGDSAMYLCASSYFFSKNIQYFGAGTRLSVL.

The J gene is TRBJ2-3, the V gene TRBV27, with a tentative D call TRBD2 (5 bases). Trimming removed 6 bases from V and 1 base from J, with 20 bases in between. This CDR3 is built from 17 residues. Germline CDR1 is MNHEY and CDR2 is SMNVEV (reference sequence). CDR3 residues: CASSFARGRAGTDTQYF. CDR3 DNA sequence: TGTGCCAGCAGCTTCGCCCGGGGTAGGGCCGGCACAGATACGCAGTATTTT.

The chain combines TRBV6-5 with TRBJ2-1, with D perhaps matching TRBD2 (5 bases). V lost 10 bases, J lost 9 bases, and 13 bases lay in between. Germline CDR1 reads MNHEY; CDR2 reads SVGAGI. CDR3 length: 11 residues. The CDR3 here is CATLSGLEQFF. The CDR3 region has the DNA TGTGCCACCTTAAGCGGACTTGAGCAGTTCTTC.

This clone has a single count. This chain links TRBV7-9 with TRBJ1-5, with D uncertain. The V and J ends lost 1 base and 4 bases respectively, with 8 bases between them. CDR3 length: 14 residues. CDR1 is SEHNR and CDR2 is FQNEAQ in the germline V gene (reference sequence). The CDR3, as DNA: TGTGCCAGCAGCTTAGGATCCGGGAATCAGCCCCAGCATTTT. The encoded protein is CASSLGSGNQPQHF.

J is TRBJ2-7 and V is TRBV27; weak D call: TRBD1 (5 bases). This CDR3 region has 14 residues. Germline V CDR1 and CDR2: MNHEY, SMNVEV (reference sequence). With 2 bases removed from V and 4 bases from J, the gap between germline ends came to 12 bases. In nucleotides, the CDR3 is TGTGCCAGCAGTTTAAGACAGCATCTATACGAGCAGTACTTC. Translating gives CASSLRQHLYEQYF.

The chain carries TRBV6-1 and TRBJ2-5, with D perhaps matching TRBD1 or TRBD2 (6 bases each). Trimming removed 1 base at V and 4 bases at J, with 7 bases between. Germline CDR1 reads MNHNS; CDR2 reads SASEGT. This CDR3 has 13 residues. The CDR3 DNA reads as TGTGCCAGCAGTGAAGAGGGGGGAGAGACCCAGTACTTC. Its protein is CASSEEGGETQYF.

V and J are TRBV2 and TRBJ1-3; a weak D match, TRBD1 (6 bases). Germline V gene data show CDR1 as SNHLY and CDR2 as FYNNEI. The CDR3 covers 11 residues. Written as DNA, the CDR3 is TGTGGCGCCGGGGGGGCAAACACCATATATTTT. Translated, it gives CGAGGANTIYF.

The CDR3 region is CASSQVPYTTNEKLFF. CDR3 bases: TGCGCCAGCAGCCAAGTCCCGTATACAACTAATGAAAAACTGTTTTTT. The rearrangement joins TRBV4-1 to TRBJ1-4; D is unresolved. Germline V gene data show CDR1 as MGHRA and CDR2 as YSYEKL. This CDR3 comprises 16 residues. V was cut by 1 base and J by 0 bases, with 9 bases left in between.

V gene TRBV28 combines with J gene TRBJ2-7; 8 bases are shared with TRBD1. There are 16 residues in the CDR3. J gave up 6 bases and V 4 bases, and 14 bases lay outside the gene matches. CDR1 MDHEN and CDR2 SYDVKM come from the germline V gene. CDR3 protein: CASSSPQDRGGREQYF. The DNA of the CDR3 is TGTGCCAGCAGTTCCCCTCAAGACAGGGGAGGCCGCGAGCAGTACTTC.

The V gene is TRBV5-1, the J gene TRBJ2-1; 7 positions agree with TRBD1. J was trimmed by 10 bases and V by 2 bases; bases with no gene match: 6. Germline V gene lookup returns CDR1 SGHRS and CDR2 YFSETQ. The CDR3 runs 13 residues. The CDR3, as DNA: TGCGCCAGCAGCTTCGACAGGGCGCGGGAGCAGTTCTTC. Encoded protein: CASSFDRAREQFF.

This clone is a singleton in its sample. This rearrangement joins TRBV19 to TRBJ1-5; maybe TRBD1 (6 bases). The V end lost 3 bases, the J end lost 0 bases, and 15 bases lay between the germline ends. This CDR3 is built from 17 residues. CDR1 LNHDA and CDR2 SQIVND come from the germline V gene (reference sequence). The DNA of the CDR3 is TGTGCCAGTAGTATGCCCGGACAGTACTATAGCAATCAGCCCCAGCATTTT. This translates into CASSMPGQYYSNQPQHF.

This rearrangement joins TRBV6-5 to TRBJ2-2; D gene unclear. CDR1 is MNHEY, CDR2 SVGAGI, per germline. This CDR3 spans 14 amino acids. Trimming stripped 1 base from V and 7 bases from J, with 10 bases between. DNA of the CDR3: TGTGCCAGCAGTTACTACCCTGCCCGCGGGGAGCTGTTTTTT. Protein: CASSYYPARGELFF.

V and J are TRBV29-1 and TRBJ2-1, with 8 nucleotides matching TRBD2. This CDR3 is 11 amino acids long. With V trimmed by 8 bases and J by 6 bases, 3 bases remained unmatched. Germline CDR1 and CDR2: SQVTM and ANQGSEA. CDR3 nucleotides: TGCAGCTCACGGGGGGGCAATGAGCAGTTCTTC. Translated: CSSRGGNEQFF.